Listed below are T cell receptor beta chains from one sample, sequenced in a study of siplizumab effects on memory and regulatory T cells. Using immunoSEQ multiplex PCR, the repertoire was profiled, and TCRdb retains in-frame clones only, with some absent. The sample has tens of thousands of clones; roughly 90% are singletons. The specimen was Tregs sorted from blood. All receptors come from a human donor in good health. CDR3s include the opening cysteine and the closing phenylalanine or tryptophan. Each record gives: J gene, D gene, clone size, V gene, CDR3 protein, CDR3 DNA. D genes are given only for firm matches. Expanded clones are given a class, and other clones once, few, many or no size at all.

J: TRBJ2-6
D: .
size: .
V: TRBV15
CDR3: CATSRDRAASSSGANVLTF
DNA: TGTGCCACCAGCAGAGATAGGGCCGCTTCCTCCTCTGGGGCCAACGTCCTGACTTTC

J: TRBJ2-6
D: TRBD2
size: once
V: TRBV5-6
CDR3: CASSPGGVGANVLTF
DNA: TGTGCCAGCAGCCCCGGGGGGGTAGGGGCCAACGTCCTGACTTTC

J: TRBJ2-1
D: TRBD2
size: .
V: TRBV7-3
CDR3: CASSLTSGGNYNEQFF
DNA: TGTGCCAGCAGCTTAACTAGCGGGGGGAATTACAATGAGCAGTTCTTC

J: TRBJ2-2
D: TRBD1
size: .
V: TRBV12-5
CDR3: CASGPRDREPGELFF
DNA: TGTGCTAGTGGCCCCCGGGACAGGGAGCCCGGGGAGCTGTTTTTT

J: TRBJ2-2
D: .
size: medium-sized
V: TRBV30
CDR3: CAWSVERKGGELFF
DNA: TGTGCCTGGAGTGTGGAGAGAAAAGGCGGGGAGCTGTTTTTT

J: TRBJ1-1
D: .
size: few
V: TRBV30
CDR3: CAWNGGLLNTEAFF
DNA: TGTGCCTGGAACGGTGGTTTACTGAACACTGAAGCTTTCTTT

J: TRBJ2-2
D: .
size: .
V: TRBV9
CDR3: CASSLSAGYTGELFF
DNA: TGTGCCAGCAGCCTATCGGCAGGGTACACCGGGGAGCTGTTTTTT

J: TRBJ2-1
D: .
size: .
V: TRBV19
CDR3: CASSAKNGEQFF
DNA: TGTGCCAGTAGTGCCAAGAATGGGGAGCAGTTCTTC

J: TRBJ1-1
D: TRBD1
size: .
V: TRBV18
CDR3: CASSRGQGDTEAFF
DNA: TGTGCCAGCTCAAGGGGGCAAGGGGACACTGAAGCTTTCTTT

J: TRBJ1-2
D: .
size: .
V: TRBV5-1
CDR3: CASSAPGTWGYGYTF
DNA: TGTGCCAGCAGCGCGCCAGGGACCTGGGGCTATGGCTACACCTTC

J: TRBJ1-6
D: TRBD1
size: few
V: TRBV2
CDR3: CASRALGQGGSPLHF
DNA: TGTGCCAGCAGAGCCCTCGGACAGGGCGGTTCACCCCTCCACTTT

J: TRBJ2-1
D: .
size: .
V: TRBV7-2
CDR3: CASSLALWRYSYNEQFF
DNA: TGTGCCAGCAGCTTAGCGCTTTGGAGATACTCCTACAATGAGCAGTTCTTC